This TCR beta chain was recorded in a study of breast tumors, draining lymph nodes, adjacent tissues. Study-level findings and limits: Tumors had less TCR diversity than lymph nodes, more than nontumor tissue. The data were judged consistent with most tumor T cells coming from lymph node and expanding in tumor.

TCRdb used MiXCR to reprocess the multiplex PCR reads, holding one entry per CDR3 protein. The sample has about 130,000 distinct CDR3 sequences, 20% seen once. Breast cancer patients provided tissue from their axillary draining lymph nodes. Germline V gene sequence: CDR1 LNHDA, CDR2 SQIVND (reference sequence). This CDR3 is 13 amino acids long. The V end lost 4 bases, the J end lost 3 bases, and 10 bases lay between the germline ends. This clonotype was found many times. Its target is unknown. The sequence derives from a female donor with breast cancer. Some clones in this sample may be carry-over from other donors' samples. V and J are TRBV19 and TRBJ2-7; TRBD1 might be the D (6 bases). The sequencing sample was made of axillary lymph node tissue. CDR3 bases: TGTGCCAGTAGTAACGGACAGTTCTACGAGCAGTACTTC. Its protein is CASSNGQFYEQYF.